This T cell receptor beta chain was sequenced during a study of shared clonotypes between healthy human individuals (dated by TCRdb to about 2020). About the full investigation: Three men and a couple of women, aged 18 to 49 years, made up the cohort. For each donor, CD4 naive and CD4 memory were each given three plates, CD8 naive was given two plates, and CD8 memory was given one plate. To estimate repertoire size and how much clonotype sharing occurs between individuals, the study deeply sequenced the blood TCR repertoires of five healthy adults. Different laboratories and diverse techniques were used to prepare libraries and sequence TCR repertoires, to increase sequencing depth and limit assay-specific biases. Between about 0.85 and 9.5 billion PBMCs per donor were obtained by leukapheresis.

V lost 1 base and J lost 2 bases; the stretch between them is 10 bases long. The CDR3, from cysteine to phenylalanine, totals 15 residues. Solely the CDR3 DNA is kept, with 45 bases framed from the first base. Taken from the germline V gene (reference sequence), the CDR1 and CDR2 loops are SEHNR and FQNEAQ. TCR CDR3 regions were amplified from genomic DNA by multiplex PCR using the deep immunoSEQ assay. Extracted genomic DNA from each cell subset was distributed evenly across all wells of several immunoSEQ 96-well plates, and each plate was treated as a replicate. Each replicate PCR for sorted subsets received approximately 220 ng genomic DNA, equal to about 30,000 T cell genomes. The purified libraries were quantified using a Qubit 3.0 fluorometer, sized with a Bioanalyzer 2100, and then quantified again using the KAPA Library Quantification kit. Every immunoSEQ 96-well plate was sequenced on a dedicated single-read 150-cycle Illumina NextSeq 550 flow cell. In the original analysis: Because only junctional sequences without quality scores were contained in the immunoSEQ output, filtering matching that applied to full-length reads could not be performed. To assign V/J genes and CDR3, sequences were annotated using PyIR, a Python wrapper for IgBLAST v1.9, with IMGT germline references. Reads were removed for weak V/J assignments (E-value above 1e-6), missing CDR3, stop codons, out-of-frame junctions, or ambiguous translated residues. V3J clonotypes were defined by identical inferred V gene, J gene, and CDR3 amino acid sequence. Percentage overlap between repertoires was calculated by dividing the number of shared unique clonotypes by the size of the smaller repertoire. Repertoire richness was assessed with RTK rarefaction, the Chao1 estimator, and Recon v2.1 estimates of unobserved clonotypes. OLGA was used to compute generation probabilities for all TCRbeta clonotypes that the gDNA method yielded from several donors. In its TCRdb copy, this immuneACCESS table keeps in-frame sequences only and misses some clones. Where compared with another copy, unresolved V genes explain less than half of these, and the others have no known cause. V and J calls and clone size follow that table, whereas D and trimming were derived from the DNA. The sample has 1,500,000 or so clones on record, roughly 96% of them singletons. About 1% of the sample comes from the top ten.

Healthy HIV-negative adults with no recently reported acute infections or vaccinations were included as donors. All donors were Caucasian adults living in Nashville, Tennessee, USA. Magnetic negative selection was used to enrich CD4+ T cells, after which naive cells were positively selected on CD45RA and the negative fraction became the memory subset. Blood was obtained by leukapheresis, after which PBMCs were separated by Ficoll-Histopaque density gradient centrifugation and cryopreserved in liquid nitrogen vapor phase. Purity and quantity of every magnetically sorted T cell population were checked by analytical flow cytometry. From each sorted fraction, genomic DNA was isolated and quantified by UV absorbance on a Nanodrop 2000c. Overall results and qualifications from the work: Even with the large sequencing depth, rarefaction of the sorted-subset datasets indicated that sequencing was incomplete. Based on pairwise subsampling, the degree of clonotype sharing among donors was expected to be affected by sequencing depth. Because the study included a small number of donors, the genetic and exposure-history diversity represented was limited. Compared with non-shared clonotypes, the clonotypes found in all four sorted-subset donors had higher generation probabilities. Sharing across a handful of donors was observed for approximately 5% of naive CD4, 3% to 4% of naive CD8, over 2% of memory CD4, and roughly 0.4% of memory CD8 clonotypes. Sampling was limited to blood, and TCR repertoires in tissue likely differ from TCR repertoires in blood. Naive subsets generally had larger estimated clonotype richness than memory subsets did.

Remarks on this clone: The clone's antigen remains unknown. No base quality values were provided; no much bigger clone lies one nucleotide off.

The sequence derives from a man in his thirties or forties in good health. Input material: naive CD4+ T cells sorted from blood. Reading the label with the study, this specimen's cell subset or site is: CD45RA+ positively selected. This chain joins TRBV7-9 to TRBJ2-3; the D call could be TRBD1 or TRBD2, with each sharing 6 bases. The nucleotide sequence is TGTGCCAGCAGCTTAGAGTGGGGGGCCACAGATACGCAGTATTTT. Its product reads: CASSLEWGATDTQYF.